Each of the 8 T cell receptor beta chains below was sequenced from the same sample in a study of shared clonotypes between healthy human individuals. Some clones are missing from TCRdb's copy, which holds only in-frame ones; the method was immunoSEQ multiplex PCR. The sample includes 950,000 to 1,100,000 clones, approximately 68% seen only once; the top ten take about 1.5%. Sequencing was carried out using memory CD4+ T cells sorted from blood. Subset in this sample: CD45RA-negative fraction. These receptors came from a man younger than 30 in good health.

As concerns this clone: One end of the junction varies from germline; a read error may be responsible. Other DNA sequences in this sample translate to the same CDR3. The rearrangement links TRBV7-7 to TRBJ2-5, with D possibly TRBD1 on 5 matching bases. The CDR3 has 14 residues. CDR1 and CDR2 from the germline V gene are SSHAT and FNYEAQ (reference sequence). For the CDR3, the DNA is TGTGCTAGCAGCCAAAATAGGGCAGGGGAGACCCAGTACTTC. This gives the protein CASSQNRAGETQYF.

The gene calls are TRBV28 and TRBJ2-2; D gene unclear. The V and J ends lost 2 bases and 3 bases respectively, with 7 bases between them. Germline-derived CDR1 and CDR2 are MDHEN and SYDVKM. The CDR3 spans 14 residues. CDR3 sequence: CASSLVQYTGELFF. DNA for the CDR3: TGTGCCAGCAGTTTAGTACAGTACACCGGGGAGCTGTTTTTT.

V and J are TRBV5-1 and TRBJ2-5, with 8 bases fitting TRBD1. In germline, CDR1 is SGHRS, CDR2 YFSETQ. The trim removed 5 bases at V and 5 bases at J, leaving 8 bases unmatched. The CDR3 has 14 amino acids. CDR3 sequence (DNA): TGCGCCAGCAGAATGACAGGGGCGATGGAGACCCAGTACTTC. Protein: CASRMTGAMETQYF.

The J gene is TRBJ2-1, the V gene TRBV7-3; 7 nucleotides agree with TRBD2. J was trimmed by 0 bases and V by 5 bases; bases with no gene match: 4. Germline V gene sequence: CDR1 SGHTA, CDR2 FQGTGA. The CDR3 sequence is 15 residues long. The CDR3, as DNA: TGTGCCAGCAGCCGGGACTACAGCTCCTACAATGAGCAGTTCTTC. It codes for CASSRDYSSYNEQFF. The variable domain in full, with the rest retrieved from reference TRBV7-3 and TRBJ2-1, is GAGVSQTPSNKVTEKGKYVELRCDPISGHTALYWYRQSLGQGPEFLIYFQGTGAADDSGLPNDRFFAVRPEGSVSTLKIQRTERGDSAVYLCASSRDYSSYNEQFFGPGTRLTVL.

The V and J genes are TRBV5-1 and TRBJ2-7; possibly TRBD1 or TRBD2 for D (5 bases each). V was cut by 0 bases and J by 6 bases, with 19 bases left in between. Per germline, CDR1 SGHRS and CDR2 YFSETQ. The CDR3 consists of 16 residues. The CDR3 nucleotides read TGCGCCAGCAGCTTGGACGATCGGGCGACTGGGGGCGAGCAGTACTTC. It yields the protein CASSLDDRATGGEQYF.

The V call is TRBV27, the J call TRBJ1-2; the match to TRBD1 covers 7 bases. V dropped 10 bases and J dropped 0; count of bases not matched to a gene: 14. CDR3 length equals 16 residues. Germline CDR1 MNHEY, CDR2 SMNVEV (reference sequence). The CDR3 coding sequence is TGTGCCACCAGAAACCTACAGGGGTTAGCTAACTATGGCTACACCTTC. This encodes CATRNLQGLANYGYTF.

The chain joins TRBV5-4 to TRBJ2-3; possibly TRBD2 for D (5 bases). The CDR3 has 14 amino acids. Germline V CDR1 and CDR2: SGHNT, YYREEE (reference sequence). The germline V and J ends were trimmed by 5 bases and 1 base, with 11 bases remaining between them. In DNA form, the CDR3 reads TGTGCCAGCAGGACCGGGATAGGCACAGATACGCAGTATTTT. Translation gives CASRTGIGTDTQYF.

The chain links TRBV11-2 to TRBJ1-3, with D unresolved. Germline V gene lookup returns CDR1 SGHAT and CDR2 FQNNGV. The germline V and J ends were trimmed by 1 base and 1 base, with 8 bases remaining between them. The CDR3 is 15 residues long. The CDR3 region has the DNA TGTGCCAGCAGCTTAGTGGGGAATTCTGGAAACACCATATATTTT. Translation gives CASSLVGNSGNTIYF. The full variable domain, completed using reference TRBV11-2 and TRBJ1-3, is EAGVAQSPRYKIIEKRQSVAFWCNPISGHATLYWYQQILGQGPKLLIQFQNNGVVDDSQLPKDRFSAERLKGVDSTLKIQPAKLEDSAVYLCASSLVGNSGNTIYFGEGSWLTVV.